This TCR beta chain was obtained from a study of response to subunit inactivated influenza vaccine. Study-wide results and caveats: The authors offered the suggestion that each seasonal influenza vaccination recruits few new T cells.

Per the germline V gene, CDR1 is SGHVS and CDR2 is FNYEAQ. The CDR3 is made up of 16 amino acids. V dropped 6 bases and J dropped 2 bases, with 17 bases sitting between them. TCRdb used MiXCR to reprocess the RT-PCR reads, holding one entry per CDR3 protein. This sample carries 610,000 or so distinct CDR3 sequences, around 13% of them seen once, and the ten largest clones take roughly 10%. This clonotype was observed a handful of times. Its antigen is currently unknown. This receptor was obtained from a man aged 50-59 years who received an inactivated influenza vaccine. The rearrangement uses TRBV7-6 and TRBJ1-5; no clear D. The sample was PBMCs from blood, taken approximately 12 days after vaccination. DNA for the CDR3: TGTGCCAGCAGTAGCGGGAAAGGGTTTGGCAATCAGCCCCAGCATTTT. Encoded protein: CASSSGKGFGNQPQHF.